A selection of T cell receptor beta chains follows, all from one sample in a study of blood T cells in healthy people across ages. TCRdb fed the 5' RACE reads into MiXCR, producing one record per CDR3 protein. The data show roughly 1.5 million distinct CDR3 sequences, roughly two fifths seen once. Sequenced sample: blood. The origin of the receptors is a woman aged 18-29 years in good health. Each CDR3 is given with its conserved first and last residue. A D gene is named only where the DNA matches it firmly. The size entry is marked missing in some rows and otherwise reads once, few, many or a size class.

>TRBD2|few|TRBV4-3|TRBJ2-1
TGCGCCAGCAGCCAAGATAAGGCTAGCGGGGGCGCCTACAATGAGCAGTTCTTC
CASSQDKASGGAYNEQFF
>-|-|TRBV7-2|TRBJ2-1
TGTGCCAGCAGCTTAATCCCACAGAAGGTCTCCTACAATGAGCAGTTCTTC
CASSLIPQKVSYNEQFF
>-|few|TRBV29-1|TRBJ1-1
TGCAGCGTTCTTGCCCAACGAGAGAACACTGAAGCTTTCTTT
CSVLAQRENTEAFF
>-|-|TRBV6-2/TRBV6-3|TRBJ2-7
TGTGCCAGCAGTTACAGCTCGCGGGCGGGGATCTACGAGCAGTACTTC
CASSYSSRAGIYEQYF
>TRBD1|few|TRBV29-1|TRBJ1-2
TGCAGCGTTGTAGCACAGGGGCAGGGTGGCTACACCTTC
CSVVAQGQGGYTF
>TRBD1|few|TRBV20-1|TRBJ2-3
TGCAGTGCCCTGGGACAGGGTGCAGATACGCAGTATTTT
CSALGQGADTQYF
>-|-|TRBV27|TRBJ1-5
TGTGCCAGCAGTTTCTTGGGGCGGTACCAGCCCCAGCATTTT
CASSFLGRYQPQHF
>-|once|TRBV7-2|TRBJ2-4
TGTGCCAGCAGCTTAGAGGGCATACTAGCCAAAAACATTCAGTACTTC
CASSLEGILAKNIQYF
>-|-|TRBV7-6|TRBJ2-4
TGTGCCAGCAGCTCCATGGGATTCGAGGAGCAGTACTTC
CASSSMGFEEQYF
>-|-|TRBV5-1|TRBJ1-6
TGCGCCAGCAGCAGGACAGCGAACTATAATTCACCCCTCCACTTT
CASSRTANYNSPLHF
>TRBD1|-|TRBV20-1|TRBJ2-7
TGCAGTGCTGGCCAGGGGGTGAGTTCTCGAAACTACGAGCAGTACTTC
CSAGQGVSSRNYEQYF
>-|-|TRBV12-3/TRBV12-4|TRBJ2-7
TGTGCCAGCAGCCCGGAGGGGTGGGGGCCGTACTTC
CASSPEGWGPYF
>TRBD2|few|TRBV4-1|TRBJ2-5
TGCGCCGCTTCTTCATTTGGACTAGCGAAAGAGACCCAGTACTTC
CAASSFGLAKETQYF
>-|-|TRBV7-2|TRBJ1-1
TGTGCCAGCAGCTTTCCAGACGTGGGGAACACTGAAGCTTTCTTT
CASSFPDVGNTEAFF
>-|-|TRBV4-3|TRBJ1-2
TGCGCCAGCAGCCAAGATAAGTGGACAAGTGGCTACACCTTC
CASSQDKWTSGYTF
>-|-|TRBV25-1|TRBJ1-1
TGTGCCAGCAGTGAAACCGCCGTTGAAGCTTTCTTT
CASSETAVEAFF
>-|few|TRBV14|TRBJ2-4
TGTGCCAGCAGCCAATTCGGATTCCAAAACATTCAGTACTTC
CASSQFGFQNIQYF
>-|many|TRBV20-1|TRBJ2-7
TGCAGTGCTAGACCTGACAGCTACGAGCAGTACTTC
CSARPDSYEQYF
>-|few|TRBV4-1|TRBJ2-1
TGCGCCAGCAGCCAAGATGATAAGTTTACCTACAATGAGCAGTTCTTC
CASSQDDKFTYNEQFF
>-|-|TRBV2|TRBJ2-3
TGTGCCAGCAGAGACTACCCGAGAGCCCCAGATACGCAGTATTTT
CASRDYPRAPDTQYF
>-|-|TRBV6-5|TRBJ2-1
TGTGCCAGCAGTTATGGAGGGGCCGGTGAGCAGTTCTTC
CASSYGGAGEQFF
>-|few|TRBV27|TRBJ2-7
TGTGCCAGCAGTTTATCTAAGGGATACGAGCAGTACTTC
CASSLSKGYEQYF